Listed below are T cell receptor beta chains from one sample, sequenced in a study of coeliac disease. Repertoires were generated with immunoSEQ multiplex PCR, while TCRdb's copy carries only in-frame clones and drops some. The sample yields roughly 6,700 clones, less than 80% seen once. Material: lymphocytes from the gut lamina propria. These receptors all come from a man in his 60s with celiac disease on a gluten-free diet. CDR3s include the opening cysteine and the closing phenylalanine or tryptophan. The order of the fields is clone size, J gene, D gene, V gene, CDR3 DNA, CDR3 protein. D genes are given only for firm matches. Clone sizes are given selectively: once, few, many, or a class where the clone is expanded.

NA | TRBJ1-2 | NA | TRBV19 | TGTGCCAGTAGTATGGCAGGCAGGGGCTACACCTTC | CASSMAGRGYTF
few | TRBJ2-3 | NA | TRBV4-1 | TGCGCCAGCAGCCAAGCGGGGATCACAGATACGCAGTATTTT | CASSQAGITDTQYF
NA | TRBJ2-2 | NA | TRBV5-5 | TGTGCCAGCAGCTTGGTGAGAGAGCCGAACACCGGGGAGCTGTTTTTT | CASSLVREPNTGELFF
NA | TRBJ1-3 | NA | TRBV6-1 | TGTGCCAGCACCGAATCAGGGGCTGGAAACACCATATATTTT | CASTESGAGNTIYF
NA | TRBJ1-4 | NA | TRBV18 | TGTGCCAGCTCTTTCCCGACAGCCTCTAATGAAAAACTGTTTTTT | CASSFPTASNEKLFF
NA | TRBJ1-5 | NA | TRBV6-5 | TGTGCCAGCGCCCTAAGGTTCGGGAATCAGCCCCAGCATTTT | CASALRFGNQPQHF
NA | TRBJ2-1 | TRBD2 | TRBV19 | TGTGCCAGTAGCAAAGGACTAGCGGATTTTGAGCAGTTCTTC | CASSKGLADFEQFF
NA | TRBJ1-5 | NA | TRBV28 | TGTGCCAGCAGTAGATGGGGGGAGAGAAAGCCCCAGCATTTT | CASSRWGERKPQHF
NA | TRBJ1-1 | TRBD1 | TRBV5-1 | TGCGCCAGCAGCTTGCGGACAGGGGGAGAGGCTGAAGCTTTCTTT | CASSLRTGGEAEAFF
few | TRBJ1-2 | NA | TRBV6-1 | TGTGCCAGCAGTGCCGGTGCTGGCTACACCTTC | CASSAGAGYTF
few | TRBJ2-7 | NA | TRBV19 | TGTGCCAGTAGAGAACAGTTGAACTCCTACGAGCAGTACTTC | CASREQLNSYEQYF
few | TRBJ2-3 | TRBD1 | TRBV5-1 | TGCGCCAGCACCTGGACAGGGTCGGATACGCAGTATTTT | CASTWTGSDTQYF
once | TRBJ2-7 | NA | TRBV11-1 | TGTGCCAGCCAATATGGTGGCGGGTACTCCCGAGAGCAGTACTTC | CASQYGGGYSREQYF
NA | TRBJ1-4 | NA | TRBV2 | TGTGCCAGCACCCGGGGGGCGGCCAAGGAAAAACTGTTTTTT | CASTRGAAKEKLFF
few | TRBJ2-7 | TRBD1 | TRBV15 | TGTGCCACCAGCGTTAACAGGGGGACCTACGAGCAGTACTTC | CATSVNRGTYEQYF
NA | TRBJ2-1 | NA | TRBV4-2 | TGTGCCAGCAGAACAGGGCGCCTCGAGAATGAGCAGTTCTTC | CASRTGRLENEQFF
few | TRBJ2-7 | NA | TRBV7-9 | TGTGCCAGCAGCTCACGGAGGGGGCATGGGCAGTACTTC | CASSSRRGHGQYF
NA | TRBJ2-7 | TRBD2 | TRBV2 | TGTGCCAGCAGGGGGGGGGCCTACGAGCAGTACTTC | CASRGGAYEQYF
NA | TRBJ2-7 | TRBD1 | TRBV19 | TGTGCCAGTAGTACCCACAGGGGCGAGCAGTACTTC | CASSTHRGEQYF
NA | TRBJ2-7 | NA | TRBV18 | TGTGCCAGCTCACCAAACAACGAGCAGTACTTC | CASSPNNEQYF
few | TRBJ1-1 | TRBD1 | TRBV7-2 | TGTGCCAGCAGCTTTTCCGGGACAGGGGGCGTAACTGAAGCTTTCTTT | CASSFSGTGGVTEAFF
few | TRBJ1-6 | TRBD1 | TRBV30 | TGTGCCTGGAGGGCGACAGGGGTTCGTTCACCCCTCCACTTT | CAWRATGVRSPLHF
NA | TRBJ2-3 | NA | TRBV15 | TGTGCCACCAGCAGAGAATATCAGGGGACAGATACGCAGTATTTT | CATSREYQGTDTQYF
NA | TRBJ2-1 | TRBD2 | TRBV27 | TGTGCCAGCAGTCTAGCGGGGGGCTACCACAATGAGCAGTTCTTC | CASSLAGGYHNEQFF